Given below is one TCR beta chain in context. Produced via immunoSEQ multiplex PCR; TCRdb's table is partial and in-frame only. The sample shows around 80,000 clones, 82% of them seen only once. Time point denoted: blood 2 weeks post-SBRT. Stated treatment: 15 Gy SBRT to primary tumor, nephrectomy 4 weeks later. The sample is drawn from a study of radiation and T cells in renal cell carcinoma. This CDR3 contains 20 residues. CDR1 and CDR2 from the germline V gene are SGHRS and YFSETQ. Trimming at V came to 4 bases and at J to 0 bases, leaving 11 bases not matched to a gene. The rearrangement uses TRBV5-1 and TRBJ2-1; TRBD2 aligns across 15 bases. This sequence was found in a man aged 60 to 69 with renal cell carcinoma. The sequences come from blood, collected from a patient whose treatment included radiotherapy and nephrectomy. The CDR3 DNA sequence: TGCGCCAGCAGCACCTCGGGACTAGCGGGAGGCTCAACCTCCTACAATGAGCAGTTCTTC. This codes for CASSTSGLAGGSTSYNEQFF.